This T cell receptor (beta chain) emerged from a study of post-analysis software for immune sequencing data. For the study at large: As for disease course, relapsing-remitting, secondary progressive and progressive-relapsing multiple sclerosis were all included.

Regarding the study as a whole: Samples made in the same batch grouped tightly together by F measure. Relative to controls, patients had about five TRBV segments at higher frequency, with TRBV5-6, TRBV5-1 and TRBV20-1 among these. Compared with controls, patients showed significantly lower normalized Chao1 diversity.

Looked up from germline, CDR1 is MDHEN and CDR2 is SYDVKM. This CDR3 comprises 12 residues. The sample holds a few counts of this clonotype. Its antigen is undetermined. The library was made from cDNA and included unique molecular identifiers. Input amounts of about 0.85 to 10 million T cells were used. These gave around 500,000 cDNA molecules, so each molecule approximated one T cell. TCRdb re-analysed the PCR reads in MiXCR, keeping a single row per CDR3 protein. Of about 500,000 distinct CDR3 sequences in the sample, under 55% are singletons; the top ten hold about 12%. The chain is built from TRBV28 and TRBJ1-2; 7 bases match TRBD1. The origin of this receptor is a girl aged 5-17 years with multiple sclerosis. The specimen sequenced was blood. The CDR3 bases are TGTGCAGCCGGGACAGCAAGCCATGGCTACACCTTC. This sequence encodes CAAGTASHGYTF.